This T cell receptor (beta chain) stems from a study of a mutant IDH1 vaccine in newly diagnosed glioma. Time point indicated: week 23, last vaccination. In every dose of vaccine, 300 ug of mutant IDH1 20-mer peptide was given alongside topical imiquimod. Comment on this clone: The antigen remains undetermined.

Clones were read by immunoSEQ multiplex PCR, and TCRdb kept only the in-frame ones, dropping some. The sample carries around 80,000 clones, more than 70% recorded once. Germline assignment: CDR1 MGHRA and CDR2 YSYEKL. J gave up 1 base and V 6 bases, and 9 bases lay outside the gene matches. This CDR3 region has 16 residues. The rearrangement links TRBV4-1 to TRBJ1-1, with 9 bases that match TRBD1. The source was PBMCs, collected from a glioma patient whose treatment included an IDH1 peptide vaccine. This sequence was found in a woman between 45 and 65 years old with glioma. CDR3 in DNA: TGCGCCAGCAGTCAGGGACAGGGAAAGGGGAACACTGAAGCTTTCTTT. Translation: CASSQGQGKGNTEAFF.